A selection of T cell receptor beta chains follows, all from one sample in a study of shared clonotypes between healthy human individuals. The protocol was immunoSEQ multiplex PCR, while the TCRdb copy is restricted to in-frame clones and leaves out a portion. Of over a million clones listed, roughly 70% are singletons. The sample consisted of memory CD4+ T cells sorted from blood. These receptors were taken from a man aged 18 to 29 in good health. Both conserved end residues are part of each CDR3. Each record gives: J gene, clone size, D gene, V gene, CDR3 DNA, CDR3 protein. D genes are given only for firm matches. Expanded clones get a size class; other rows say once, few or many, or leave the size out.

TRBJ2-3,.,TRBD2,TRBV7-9,TGTGCCAGCAGCTTAGGTAGCGGGACAGATACGCAGTATTTT,CASSLGSGTDTQYF
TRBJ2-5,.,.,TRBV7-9,TGTGCCAGCAGCTTCCCAAGCGGAGGCCAAGAGACCCAGTACTTC,CASSFPSGGQETQYF
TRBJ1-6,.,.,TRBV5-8,TGTGCCAGCAGCTTTAACGGTCCCTATAATTCACCCCTCCACTTT,CASSFNGPYNSPLHF
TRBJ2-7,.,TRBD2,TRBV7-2,TGTGCCAGCAGCTTAATGGCGGGAGGGGTATACGAGCAGTACTTC,CASSLMAGGVYEQYF
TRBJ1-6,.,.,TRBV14,TGTGCCAGCAGCCTAACAAGTAGTAATAATTCACCCCTCCACTTT,CASSLTSSNNSPLHF
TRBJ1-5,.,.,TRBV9,TGTGCCAGCCCCATTGTCTTGACAGGCCCAAATCAGCCCCAGCATTTT,CASPIVLTGPNQPQHF
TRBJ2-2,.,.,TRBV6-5,TGTGCCAGCAGTTACAGGGTCAGGACCGGGGAGCTGTTTTTT,CASSYRVRTGELFF
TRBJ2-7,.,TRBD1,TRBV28,TGTGCCAGCACCCCGACAGGGTCCTACGAGCAGTACTTC,CASTPTGSYEQYF
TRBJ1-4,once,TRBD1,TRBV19,TGTGCCAGTAGCCCCGGGACAGTGGCTTTCGAAAAACTGTTTTTT,CASSPGTVAFEKLFF
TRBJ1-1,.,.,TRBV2,TGTGCCAGCTGCTTTGAGGGCGGTATTAACACTGAAGCTTTCTTT,CASCFEGGINTEAFF
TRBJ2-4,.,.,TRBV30,TGTGCCTGGAGCCCGGCCGGGACAAAGAAAAACATTCAGTACTTC,CAWSPAGTKKNIQYF
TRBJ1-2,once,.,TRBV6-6,TGTGCCAGCCAGAGGGACGGGACCGGCTACACCTTC,CASQRDGTGYTF
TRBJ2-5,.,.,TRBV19,TGTGCCAGTAGTACAGGGGGGCGGGAGACCCAGTACTTC,CASSTGGRETQYF
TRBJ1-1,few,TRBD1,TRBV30,TGTGCCTGGAGGGACAGGGCTGACACTGAAGCTTTCTTT,CAWRDRADTEAFF
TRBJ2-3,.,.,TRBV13,TGTGCCAGCAGCGGAGGAGATACGCAGTATTTT,CASSGGDTQYF
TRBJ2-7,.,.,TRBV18,TGTGCCAGCTCACTGACAGGATCCTACGAGCAGTACTTC,CASSLTGSYEQYF
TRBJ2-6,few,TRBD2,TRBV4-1,TGCGCCAGCAGCCCGACAGCCACAAGCGGGGGGTCCTCTGGGGCCAACGTCCTGACTTTC,CASSPTATSGGSSGANVLTF
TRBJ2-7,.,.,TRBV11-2,TGTGCCAGCAGCCCGCGGGGCTCTGAAGAGCAGTACTTC,CASSPRGSEEQYF
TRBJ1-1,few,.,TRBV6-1,TGTGCCAGCAGGGGACCGGGGGAGACTGAAGCTTTCTTT,CASRGPGETEAFF
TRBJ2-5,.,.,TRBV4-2,TGTGCCAGCAGCCAAGAACCCAGGGGAATTGGAGAGACCCAGTACTTC,CASSQEPRGIGETQYF
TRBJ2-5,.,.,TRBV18,TGTGCCAGCTCACTGATCGTACAAGAGACCCAGTACTTC,CASSLIVQETQYF
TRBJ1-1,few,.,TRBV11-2,TGTGCCAGCAGCTTAGGACAGACCAACACTGAAGCTTTCTTT,CASSLGQTNTEAFF
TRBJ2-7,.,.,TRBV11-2,TGTGCCAGCAGCCCCGTGATCGGGAGCACCTACGAGCAGTACTTC,CASSPVIGSTYEQYF
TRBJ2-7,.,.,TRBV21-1,TGTGCCAGCAGCATTGGGCCGGGACAGGGTCCCTACGAGCAGTACTTC,CASSIGPGQGPYEQYF
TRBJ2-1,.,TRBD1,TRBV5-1,TGCGCCAGCAGCTTGGCGGGACAGGCCCTCAATGAGCAGTTCTTC,CASSLAGQALNEQFF
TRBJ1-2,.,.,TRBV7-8,TGTGCCAGCAGCTTATTGGCGGAGGGCGTTGGCTATGGCTACACCTTC,CASSLLAEGVGYGYTF
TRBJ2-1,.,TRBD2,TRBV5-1,TGCGCCAGCAGCTTGGGAGGGAGGGCCCGCAATGAGCAGTTCTTC,CASSLGGRARNEQFF
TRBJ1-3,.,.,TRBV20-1,TGCAGTGCTAGTACTGGAAACACCATATATTTT,CSASTGNTIYF
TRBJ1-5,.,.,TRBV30,TGTGCCTGGAGTGTTAGCCGCGATCAGCCCCAGCATTTT,CAWSVSRDQPQHF
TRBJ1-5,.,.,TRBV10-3,TGTGCCATCAGACAGGGCTTATTGGGCAATCAGCCCCAGCATTTT,CAIRQGLLGNQPQHF
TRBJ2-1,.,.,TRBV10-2,TGCGCCAGCAGGGGAGGAGGGGGCAATGAGCAGTTCTTC,CASRGGGGNEQFF
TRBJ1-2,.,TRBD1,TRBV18,TGTGCCAGCTCCGAACAGGGGAGTTATGGCTACACCTTC,CASSEQGSYGYTF
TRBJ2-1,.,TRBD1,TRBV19,TGTGCCAGTACCCCGAGGGGACAGGGGATTGGTGAGCAGTTCTTC,CASTPRGQGIGEQFF
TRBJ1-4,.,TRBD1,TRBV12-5,TGTGCTAGTGGTTTGCCCGGGACAGGGTATGAAAAACTGTTTTTT,CASGLPGTGYEKLFF
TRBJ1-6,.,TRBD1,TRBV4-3,TGCGCCAGCAGCCAAGGGGACAGAGATAATTCACCCCTCCACTTT,CASSQGDRDNSPLHF
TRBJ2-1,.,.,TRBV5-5,TGTGCCATCCGGACAGTATCCTACAATGAGCAGTTCTTC,CAIRTVSYNEQFF
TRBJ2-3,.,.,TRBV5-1,TGCGCCAGCAGCTACGGGACAACCGCCGATACGCAGTATTTT,CASSYGTTADTQYF
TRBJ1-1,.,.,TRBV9,TGTGCCAGCAGCGTACTTCCCTCTACTGAAGCTTTCTTT,CASSVLPSTEAFF
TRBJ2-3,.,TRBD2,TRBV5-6,TGTGCCAGCAGCTTGTCGGGACTAGGGAGCACAGATACGCAGTATTTT,CASSLSGLGSTDTQYF
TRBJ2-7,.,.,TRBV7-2,TGTGCCAGCAGCCTACAGGGCCCGCAATACTTC,CASSLQGPQYF
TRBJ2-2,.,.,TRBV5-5,TGTGCCAGCAGCTTGACGCCTACCGGGGAGCTGTTTTTT,CASSLTPTGELFF
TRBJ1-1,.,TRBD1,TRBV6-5,TGTGCCAGCAGTTACCTCGGACAGGGGATCACTGAAGCTTTCTTT,CASSYLGQGITEAFF
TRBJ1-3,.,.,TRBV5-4,TGTGCCAGCAGCCCGGGGGGGGGCCAGAGAAACACCATATATTTT,CASSPGGGQRNTIYF
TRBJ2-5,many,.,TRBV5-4,TGTGCCAGCAGGGGGGGACTGGTACAAGAGACCCAGTACTTC,CASRGGLVQETQYF
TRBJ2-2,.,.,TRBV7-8,TGTGCCAGCAGCTTCGTCCCCTTAACAGTTAAGACCGGGGAGCTGTTTTTT,CASSFVPLTVKTGELFF